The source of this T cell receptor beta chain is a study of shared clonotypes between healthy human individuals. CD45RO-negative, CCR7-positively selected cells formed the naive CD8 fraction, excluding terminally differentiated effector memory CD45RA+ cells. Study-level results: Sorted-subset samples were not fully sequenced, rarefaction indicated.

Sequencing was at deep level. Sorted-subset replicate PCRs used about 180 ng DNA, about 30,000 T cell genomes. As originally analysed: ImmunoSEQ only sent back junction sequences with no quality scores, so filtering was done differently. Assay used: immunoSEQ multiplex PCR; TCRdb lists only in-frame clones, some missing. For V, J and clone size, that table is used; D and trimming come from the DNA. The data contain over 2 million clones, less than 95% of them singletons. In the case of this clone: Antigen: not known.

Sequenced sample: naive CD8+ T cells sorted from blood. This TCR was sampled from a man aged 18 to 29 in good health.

CDR3 protein: CASSWGSTEQFF. CDR3 sequence (DNA): TGTGCCAGCAGCTGGGGGTCTACTGAGCAGTTCTTC. V gene TRBV5-6 combines with J gene TRBJ2-1; D is possibly TRBD1 or TRBD2 (5 bases each). V lost 3 bases and J lost 9, with 10 bases in between. Germline CDR1 reads SGHDT; CDR2 reads YYEEEE. The CDR3 extends over 12 amino acids.